Presented here are 25 T cell receptor beta chains from one specimen sequenced in a study of cytomegalovirus exposure and HLA in healthy donors. Primers: 60 Vbeta forward and 13 Jbeta reverse. Some clones are missing from TCRdb's copy, which holds only in-frame ones; the method was immunoSEQ multiplex PCR. The sample lists about 140,000 clones; around 79% were seen once. Sequencing was done on a sample of PBMCs. The receptors derive from a woman younger than 45 in good health and CMV-seronegative.

The sample holds one count of this clone. This chain joins TRBV6-1 and TRBJ2-2; no clear D. Germline assignment: CDR1 MNHNS and CDR2 SASEGT. Trimming stripped 2 bases from V and 10 bases from J, with 14 bases between. This CDR3 is 14 amino acids long. This chain's CDR3 is CASSEQTWSSELFF. CDR3 in DNA: TGTGCCAGCAGTGAACAAACGTGGAGTTCGGAGCTGTTTTTT.

The genes are TRBV7-2 and TRBJ2-5; possible D gene TRBD1, 5 bases. The ends were cut back, 3 bases at V and 2 bases at J, with 10 bases in the middle. The CDR3 contains 14 residues. Per germline, CDR1 SGHTA and CDR2 FQGNSA. The CDR3 reads CASSLRQPQETQYF. The CDR3 nucleotides read TGTGCCAGCAGCTTGCGACAGCCACAAGAGACCCAGTACTTC.

Comment on this clone: The sample has other DNA sequences that encode this CDR3 too. The genes are TRBV28 and TRBJ1-2; no definite D call. The CDR3 contains 12 residues. The germline V gene encodes CDR1 MDHEN and CDR2 SYDVKM. Trimming took 5 bases from V and 8 from J, leaving 12 bases between them. CDR3 coding DNA: TGTGCCAGCAGTCCTCCCCTGCTAGGCTACACCTTC. It codes for CASSPPLLGYTF.

The chain employs TRBV5-4 and TRBJ1-2; D might be TRBD1 (5 bases). Trimming took off 0 bases at V and 8 bases at J, with 11 bases between the two ends. The V gene's germline CDR1 is SGHNT and CDR2 YYREEE (reference sequence). The CDR3 extends over 13 amino acids. CDR3 protein: CASSLDRSDGYTF. The DNA for the CDR3 is TGTGCCAGCAGCTTGGACAGGAGCGACGGCTACACCTTC.

CDR3 amino acids: CASSFQRAGPEKLFF. The CDR3 bases are TGTGCCAGCAGCTTTCAGCGGGCAGGGCCTGAAAAACTGTTTTTT. The V call is TRBV7-2, the J call TRBJ1-4; tentative D call: TRBD1 (5 bases). V was trimmed by 3 bases and J by 7 bases, leaving 15 bases between them. The CDR3 has 15 amino acids. The germline V gene has CDR1 SGHTA and CDR2 FQGNSA.

The chain links TRBV11-2 to TRBJ2-5, with a weak D call TRBD2 (6 bases). This CDR3 contains 14 residues. Germline assignment: CDR1 SGHAT and CDR2 FQNNGV. Trimming took 5 bases from V and 5 from J, leaving 15 bases between them. The CDR3 bases are TGTGCCAGCAGCCGGAGTGGCGGGGTGGAGACCCAGTACTTC. Protein sequence: CASSRSGGVETQYF.

This chain uses TRBV19 with TRBJ1-2, with TRBD1 matching 8 bases. This CDR3 region has 14 residues. V was pared by 7 bases and J by 3 bases, with 7 bases of the junction left unmatched. Germline assignment: CDR1 LNHDA and CDR2 SQIVND (reference sequence). Here the CDR3 reads CASTTTGVDYGYTF. The CDR3 region has the DNA TGTGCCAGTACTACGACAGGGGTGGACTATGGCTACACCTTC.

The V gene is TRBV6-5, the J gene TRBJ2-2, with D perhaps matching TRBD2 (6 bases). The CDR3 runs to 15 residues. The germline V gene has CDR1 MNHEY and CDR2 SVGAGI. Trimming stripped 4 bases from V and 4 bases from J, with 13 bases between. This CDR3 reads CASSFTGTLTGELFF. The CDR3 DNA reads TGTGCCAGCAGTTTTACGGGGACTCTCACCGGGGAGCTGTTTTTT.

The V call is TRBV2, the J call TRBJ2-5; possible D gene TRBD2, 7 bases. The CDR3 covers 13 residues. Germline values: CDR1 SNHLY, CDR2 FYNNEI. V gave up 7 bases and J gave up 3 bases, with 12 bases separating them. CDR3 coding DNA: TGTGCCAGCACCGAGGGGGGGGAAGAGACCCAGTACTTC. This codes for CASTEGGEETQYF.

This clone was picked up one time. V is TRBV7-9 and J is TRBJ1-3; possible D gene TRBD1, 6 bases. Germline values: CDR1 SEHNR, CDR2 FQNEAQ (reference sequence). The CDR3 contains 14 residues. V was trimmed by 0 bases and J by 4 bases, leaving 7 bases between them. The CDR3 region is CASSLAQGGNTIYF. The CDR3 DNA sequence: TGTGCCAGCAGCTTAGCACAGGGAGGAAACACCATATATTTT.

The V call is TRBV9, the J call TRBJ2-7; possibly TRBD2 for D (7 bases). Germline CDR1 is SGDLS and CDR2 is YYNGEE. The CDR3 is made up of 16 amino acids. Trimming stripped 0 bases from V and 5 bases from J, with 18 bases between. CDR3 loop: CASSVGGGGMGDEQYF. CDR3 nucleotide sequence: TGTGCCAGCAGCGTAGGAGGGGGAGGGATGGGCGACGAGCAGTACTTC.

The V gene is TRBV7-8, the J gene TRBJ1-6; D unclear. Germline V lookup: CDR1 SGHVS, CDR2 FQNEAQ. The CDR3 consists of 14 residues. Deletions cut 4 bases from V and 9 bases from J, with 13 bases between. CDR3 residues: CASSSSGPSSPLHF. Here the CDR3 DNA reads TGTGCCAGCAGCTCCAGCGGGCCCAGTTCACCCCTCCACTTT.

This chain's CDR3 is CAISSTDTEAFF. For the CDR3, the DNA is TGTGCCATCAGCTCGACAGACACTGAAGCTTTCTTT. V is TRBV10-3 and J is TRBJ1-1; possible D gene TRBD1, 5 bases. The V end was cut by 6 bases, the J end by 3 bases, with 8 bases between. The germline V gene has CDR1 ENHRY and CDR2 SYGVKD. This CDR3 spans 12 amino acids.

The chain links TRBV5-1 to TRBJ2-3, with TRBD2 identical over 13 bases. This CDR3 spans 14 amino acids. Germline V gene sequence: CDR1 SGHRS, CDR2 YFSETQ. The ends lost 6 bases at V and 4 bases at J; junction bases unmatched: 2. CDR3 DNA sequence: TGCGCCAGCAAACTAGCGGGGGGGGCAGATACGCAGTATTTT. Protein sequence: CASKLAGGADTQYF.

The chain couples TRBV19 to TRBJ1-4, with a possible D match to TRBD1 (6 bases). Germline CDR1 LNHDA, CDR2 SQIVND (reference sequence). Trimming removed 4 bases from V and 2 bases from J, with 8 bases in between. The CDR3 is made up of 14 amino acids. The CDR3 DNA reads as TGTGCCAGTAGTACGACAGGCACTAATGAAAAACTGTTTTTT. Translated: CASSTTGTNEKLFF.

This rearrangement joins TRBV14 to TRBJ2-5; no reliable D call. CDR1 and CDR2 from the germline V gene are SGHDN and FVKESK. This CDR3 region has 13 residues. The germline V and J ends were trimmed by 2 bases and 0 bases, with 4 bases remaining between them. In DNA, the CDR3 is TGTGCCAGCAGCCAATGGCACCAAGAGACCCAGTACTTC. The encoded protein is CASSQWHQETQYF. The whole variable domain, remainder taken from reference TRBV14 and TRBJ2-5, is EAGVTQFPSHSVIEKGQTVTLRCDPISGHDNLYWYRRVMGKEIKFLLHFVKESKQDESGMPNNRFLAERTGGTYSTLKVQPAELEDSGVYFCASSQWHQETQYFGPGTRLLVL.

The chain carries TRBV7-3 and TRBJ1-1, with TRBD1 as a possible D gene (6 bases). In germline, CDR1 is SGHTA, CDR2 FQGTGA. CDR3 size: 16 residues. V shed 4 bases and J shed 4 bases, with 19 bases lying between them. CDR3 amino acids: CASSSVTGNRATEAFF. CDR3 nucleotides: TGTGCCAGCAGCTCGGTTACGGGTAACAGGGCCACTGAAGCTTTCTTT.

The chain carries TRBV25-1 and TRBJ1-1; maybe TRBD1 (6 bases). CDR1 and CDR2 from the germline V gene are MGHDK and SYGVNS. V was shortened by 5 bases and J by 0 bases, with 16 bases between the two germline ends. The length of the CDR3 is 16 residues. The CDR3 DNA is TGTGCCAGCAGTCCTCGGGACAAGTCATTGAACACTGAAGCTTTCTTT. Translation gives CASSPRDKSLNTEAFF.

The J gene is TRBJ2-7, the V gene TRBV4-1, with D maybe TRBD2 (6 bases). CDR1 MGHRA and CDR2 YSYEKL come from the germline V gene. The germline V and J ends were trimmed by 0 bases and 3 bases, with 15 bases remaining between them. The CDR3 sequence is 16 residues long. The CDR3 DNA reads as TGCGCCAGCAGCCAAGATGAGTCGGCGGGATACTACGAGCAGTACTTC. This codes for CASSQDESAGYYEQYF.

V usage is TRBV6-5 and J usage is TRBJ1-1, with unresolved D. The length of the CDR3 is 14 residues. Trimming took 4 bases from V and 1 from J, leaving 10 bases between them. Germline-derived CDR1 and CDR2 are MNHEY and SVGAGI. CDR3 protein: CASSSAAGNTEAFF. The CDR3 DNA reads as TGTGCCAGCAGTTCAGCGGCTGGGAACACTGAAGCTTTCTTT.

The rearrangement links TRBV4-1 to TRBJ1-2; the D gene is possibly TRBD1 (6 bases). Germline CDR1 is MGHRA and CDR2 is YSYEKL. V was clipped by 0 bases and J by 5 bases, with 10 bases between them. CDR3 length: 14 residues. CDR3 in amino acids: CASSQEGARYGYTF. The CDR3 region has the DNA TGCGCCAGCAGCCAAGAGGGGGCGCGGTATGGCTACACCTTC.

The chain's CDR3 is CASSPLGLAGTQNSYEQYF. CDR3 nucleotides: TGTGCCAGCTCACCATTAGGGCTAGCGGGGACGCAAAACTCCTACGAGCAGTACTTC. The chain has TRBV18 and TRBJ2-7, with 9 bases that match TRBD2. The CDR3 is 19 amino acids. V gave up 2 bases and J gave up 0 bases; unmatched junction bases: 14. The germline V gene has CDR1 KGHSH and CDR2 LQKENI.

The gene calls are TRBV4-3 and TRBJ1-1; D uncertain. CDR3 size: 13 residues. V was trimmed by 0 bases and J by 1 base, leaving 3 bases between them. Germline V CDR1 and CDR2: LGHNA, YSLEER. In DNA form, the CDR3 reads TGCGCCAGCAGCCAAGACAGGAACACTGAAGCTTTCTTT. This gives the protein CASSQDRNTEAFF.

V is TRBV5-8 and J is TRBJ1-2, with a tentative D call TRBD1 (5 bases). Looked up from germline, CDR1 is SGHTS and CDR2 is YDEGEE. V was trimmed by 0 bases and J by 1 base, leaving 10 bases between them. The CDR3 loop spans 15 amino acids. CDR3 loop: CASSLVDGGNYGYTF. CDR3 DNA sequence: TGTGCCAGCAGCTTGGTGGACGGGGGTAACTATGGCTACACCTTC.

The V and J genes are TRBV5-4 and TRBJ2-3; D is perhaps TRBD2 (6 bases). From germline, CDR1 is SGHNT and CDR2 YYREEE (reference sequence). The CDR3 runs to 13 residues. Trimming stripped 4 bases from V and 0 bases from J, with 6 bases between. The CDR3 spells CASSGTSTDTQYF. The CDR3 nucleotides read TGTGCCAGCAGCGGGACTAGCACAGATACGCAGTATTTT.